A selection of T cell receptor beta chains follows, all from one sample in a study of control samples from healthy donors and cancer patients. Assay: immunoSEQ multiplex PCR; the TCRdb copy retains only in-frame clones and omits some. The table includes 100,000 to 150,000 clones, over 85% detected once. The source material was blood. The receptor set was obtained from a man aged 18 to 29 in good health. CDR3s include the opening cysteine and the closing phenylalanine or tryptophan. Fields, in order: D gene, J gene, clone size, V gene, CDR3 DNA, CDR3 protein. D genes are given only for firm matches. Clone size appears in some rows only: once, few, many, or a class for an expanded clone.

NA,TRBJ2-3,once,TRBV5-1,TGCGCCAGCAGCTTCAAGTCCTGGGGCACAGATACGCAGTATTTT,CASSFKSWGTDTQYF
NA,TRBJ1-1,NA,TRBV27,TGTGCCAGCAGTTTAGCAGGGAAGACTGAAGCTTTCTTT,CASSLAGKTEAFF
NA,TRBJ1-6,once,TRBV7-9,TGTGCCAGCAGCTTAGAAAAGGGCTTCTATAATTCACCCCTCCACTTT,CASSLEKGFYNSPLHF
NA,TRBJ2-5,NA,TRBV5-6,TGTGCCAGCAGCCCCCTTAGCGCAGAGACCCAGTACTTC,CASSPLSAETQYF
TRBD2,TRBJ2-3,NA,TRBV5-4,TGTGCCAGCAGCCGGGGGGGCTTTTACACAGATACGCAGTATTTT,CASSRGGFYTDTQYF
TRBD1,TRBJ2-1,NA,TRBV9,TGTGCCAGCAGCCCTCGGACAGGGAGTGTCGATGAGCAGTTCTTC,CASSPRTGSVDEQFF
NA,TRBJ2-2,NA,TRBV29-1,TGCAGCGTTGATAACGTCAGGTCGAACACCGGGGAGCTGTTTTTT,CSVDNVRSNTGELFF
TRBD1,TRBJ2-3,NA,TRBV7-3,TGTGCCAGCAGCGCCACAGGGGGCTCCACAGATACGCAGTATTTT,CASSATGGSTDTQYF
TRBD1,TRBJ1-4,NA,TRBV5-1,TGCGCCAGCACTCTTCGGACAGGGGCGGAGGAAAAACTGTTTTTT,CASTLRTGAEEKLFF
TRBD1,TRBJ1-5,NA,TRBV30,TGTGCCTGGAGTACAACCGGGACAGGGGGCTCTTTGGGCAATCAGCCCCAGCATTTT,CAWSTTGTGGSLGNQPQHF
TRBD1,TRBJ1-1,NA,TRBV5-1,TGCGCCAGCAGCTTGGCCGGGACAGGGAGAACTGAAGCTTTCTTT,CASSLAGTGRTEAFF
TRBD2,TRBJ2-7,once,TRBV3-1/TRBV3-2,TGTGCCAGCAGCCTGACTAGCGGGGGATTTTACGAGCAGTACTTC,CASSLTSGGFYEQYF
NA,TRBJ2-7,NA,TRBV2,TGTGCCAGCAGTGGCCCCCTCCCCGAGCAGTACTTC,CASSGPLPEQYF
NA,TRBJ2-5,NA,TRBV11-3,TGTGCCAGCAGCTCTAGATGTATGCTCAAAGAGACCCAGTACTTC,CASSSRCMLKETQYF
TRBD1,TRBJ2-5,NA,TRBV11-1,TGTGCCAGCAGCCCACGGGACAGACAAGAGACCCAGTACTTC,CASSPRDRQETQYF
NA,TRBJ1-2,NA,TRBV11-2,TGTGCCAGCAGCTTGTCAGGAGCAAACTATGGCTACACCTTC,CASSLSGANYGYTF
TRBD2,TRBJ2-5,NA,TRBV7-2,TGTGCCAGCAGCTCAATACGGACTAGCGGGGGGAATTTGGAGACCCAGTACTTC,CASSSIRTSGGNLETQYF
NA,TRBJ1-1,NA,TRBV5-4,TGTGCCAGCAGGTTAACAGGGCCTATGAACACTGAAGCTTTCTTT,CASRLTGPMNTEAFF
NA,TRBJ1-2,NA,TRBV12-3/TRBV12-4,TGTGCCAGCAGTCCGGGACTCAACTATGGCTACACCTTC,CASSPGLNYGYTF
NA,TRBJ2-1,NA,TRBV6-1,TGTGCCAGCAGTGAAGTTGGGGGGTATGGCGATCGCGATGAGCAGTTCTTC,CASSEVGGYGDRDEQFF
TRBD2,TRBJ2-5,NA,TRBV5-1,TGCGCCAGCAGCTTGGCCAATAGCGGGGGGGCCGAGACCCAGTACTTC,CASSLANSGGAETQYF
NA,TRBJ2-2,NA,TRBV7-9,TGTGCCAGCAGCATCGTGGCAGGGCTGTTGACCGGGGAGCTGTTTTTT,CASSIVAGLLTGELFF
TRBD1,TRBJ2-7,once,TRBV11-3,TGTGCCAGCAGCCGGGACAGGAACAACGAGCAGTACTTC,CASSRDRNNEQYF
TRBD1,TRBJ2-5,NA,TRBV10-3,TGTGCCATCAGTGATATAGGCAGGGGGAGCCAAGAGACCCAGTACTTC,CAISDIGRGSQETQYF
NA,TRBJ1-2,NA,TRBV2,TGTGCCAGCAGTCTCAGACCGGGCTACTATGGCTACACCTTC,CASSLRPGYYGYTF
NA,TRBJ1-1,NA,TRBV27,TGTGCCAGCAAGAAACAGGGTTCGATGGTAGCTTTCTTT,CASKKQGSMVAFF
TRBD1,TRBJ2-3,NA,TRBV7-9,TGTGCCAGCAGCCACAAATACCGGGACAGGGGTGGCACAGATACGCAGTATTTT,CASSHKYRDRGGTDTQYF
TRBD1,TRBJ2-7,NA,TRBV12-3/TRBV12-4,TGTGCCAGCAGTTATTCCGGGACAGGGGAGCAGTACTTC,CASSYSGTGEQYF
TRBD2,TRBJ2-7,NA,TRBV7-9,TGTGCCAGCAGCTTGACGGGGGGAGGCTACGAGCAGTACTTC,CASSLTGGGYEQYF
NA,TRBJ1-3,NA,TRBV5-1,TGCGCCAGCAGCTTGGAGCCGACTCCTGGAAACACCATATATTTT,CASSLEPTPGNTIYF
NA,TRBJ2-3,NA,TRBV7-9,TGTGCCAGCAGCTTAGGGCAGACGAGCACAGATACGCAGTATTTT,CASSLGQTSTDTQYF
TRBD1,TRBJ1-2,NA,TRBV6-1,TGTGCCAGCAGTGATACCCTTCGGACAGGAGAGAACTATGGCTACACCTTC,CASSDTLRTGENYGYTF
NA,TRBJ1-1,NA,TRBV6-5,TGTGCCAGCAGTTACTCAAGGGGAGGGGCTGAAGCTTTCTTT,CASSYSRGGAEAFF
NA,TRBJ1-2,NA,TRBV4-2,TGTGCCAGCAGCCAAGATGGTGGCTACACCTTC,CASSQDGGYTF
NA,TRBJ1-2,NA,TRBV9,TGTGCCAGCAGCGTAGAAGACGGCCACTATGGCTACACCTTC,CASSVEDGHYGYTF
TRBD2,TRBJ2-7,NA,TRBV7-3,TGTGCCAGCAGCTTAAAGGGGGGACTAGCGGGCTTTTACGAGCAGTACTTC,CASSLKGGLAGFYEQYF
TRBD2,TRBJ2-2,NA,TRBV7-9,TGTGCCAGCAGACGGACTAGCGGGGAAAACACCGGGGAGCTGTTTTTT,CASRRTSGENTGELFF
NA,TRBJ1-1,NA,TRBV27,TGTGCCAGCAGTCCGCGACAGTTGATGAACACTGAAGCTTTCTTT,CASSPRQLMNTEAFF
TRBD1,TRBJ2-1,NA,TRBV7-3,TGTGCCAGCAGCTTAATAGGGGGCAGTTACGATGAGCAGTTCTTC,CASSLIGGSYDEQFF
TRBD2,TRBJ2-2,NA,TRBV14,TGTGCCAGCAGCCCAATAGCGGGATACACCGGGGAGCTGTTTTTT,CASSPIAGYTGELFF
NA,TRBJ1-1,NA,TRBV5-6,TGTGCCAGCAGCTTGGAGCAGGGATTCACTGAAGCTTTCTTT,CASSLEQGFTEAFF
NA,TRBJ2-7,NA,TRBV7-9,TGTGCCAGCAGCTCCCTCGGTAACGAGCAGTACTTC,CASSSLGNEQYF
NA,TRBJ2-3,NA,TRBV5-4,TGTGCCAGTAAAGCCTCGGGGCCGACAGATACGCAGTATTTT,CASKASGPTDTQYF
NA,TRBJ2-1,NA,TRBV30,TGTGCCTGGCAGGGGAGCGCCTACAATGAGCAGTTCTTC,CAWQGSAYNEQFF
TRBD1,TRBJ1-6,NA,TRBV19,TGTGCCAGTAGTGTCCGGGACAGAAATTCACCCCTCCACTTT,CASSVRDRNSPLHF
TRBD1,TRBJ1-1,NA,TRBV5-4,TGTGCCAGCAGCTTTGACAGGGGGTACACTGAAGCTTTCTTT,CASSFDRGYTEAFF
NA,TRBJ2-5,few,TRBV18,TGTGCCAGCTCAATGGAGACCCAGTACTTC,CASSMETQYF